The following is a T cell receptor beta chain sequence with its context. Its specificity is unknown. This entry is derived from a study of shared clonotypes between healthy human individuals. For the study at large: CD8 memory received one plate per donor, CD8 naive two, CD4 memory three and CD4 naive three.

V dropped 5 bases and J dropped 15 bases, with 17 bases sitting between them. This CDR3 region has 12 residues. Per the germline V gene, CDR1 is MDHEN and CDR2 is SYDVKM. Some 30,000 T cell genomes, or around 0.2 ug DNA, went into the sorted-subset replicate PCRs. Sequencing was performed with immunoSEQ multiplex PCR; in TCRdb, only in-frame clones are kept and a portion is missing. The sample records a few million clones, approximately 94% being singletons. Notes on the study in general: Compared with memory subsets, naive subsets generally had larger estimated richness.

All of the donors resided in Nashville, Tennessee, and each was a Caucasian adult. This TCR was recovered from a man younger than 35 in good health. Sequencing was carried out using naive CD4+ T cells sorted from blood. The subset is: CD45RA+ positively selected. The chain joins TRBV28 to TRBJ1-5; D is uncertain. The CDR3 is CASSPPIMFPHF. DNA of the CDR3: TGTGCCAGCAGTCCCCCAATCATGTTTCCGCATTTT. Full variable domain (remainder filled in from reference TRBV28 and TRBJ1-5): DVKVTQSSRYLVKRTGEKVFLECVQDMDHENMFWYRQDPGLGLRLIYFSYDVKMKEKGDIPEGYSVSREKKERFSLILESASTNQTSMYLCASSPPIMFPHFGDGTRLSIL.